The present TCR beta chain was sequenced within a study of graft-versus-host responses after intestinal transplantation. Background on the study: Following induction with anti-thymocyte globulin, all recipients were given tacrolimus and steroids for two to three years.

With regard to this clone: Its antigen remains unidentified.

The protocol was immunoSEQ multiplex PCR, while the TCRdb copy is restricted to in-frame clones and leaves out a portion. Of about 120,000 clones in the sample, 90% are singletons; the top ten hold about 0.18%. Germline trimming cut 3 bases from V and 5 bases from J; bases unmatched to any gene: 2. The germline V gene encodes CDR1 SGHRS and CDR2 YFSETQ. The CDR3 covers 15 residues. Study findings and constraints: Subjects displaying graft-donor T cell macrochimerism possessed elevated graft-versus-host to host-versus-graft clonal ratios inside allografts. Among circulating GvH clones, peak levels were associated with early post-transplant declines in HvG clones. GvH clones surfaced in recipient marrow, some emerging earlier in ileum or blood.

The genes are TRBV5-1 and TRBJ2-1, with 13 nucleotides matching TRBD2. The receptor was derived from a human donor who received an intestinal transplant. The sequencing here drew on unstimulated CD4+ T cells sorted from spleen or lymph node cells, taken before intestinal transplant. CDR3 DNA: TGCGCCAGCAGCTGGACTAGCGGGAGAAACAATGAGCAGTTCTTC. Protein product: CASSWTSGRNNEQFF. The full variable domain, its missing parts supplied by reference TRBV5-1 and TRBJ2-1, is KAGVTQTPRYLIKTRGQQVTLSCSPISGHRSVSWYQQTPGQGLQFLFEYFSETQRNKGNFPGRFSGRQFSNSRSEMNVSTLELGDSALYLCASSWTSGRNNEQFFGPGTRLTVL.